Below, one T cell receptor (beta chain) is given with its context. Profiled with immunoSEQ multiplex PCR; TCRdb holds only in-frame clones, not every one. The sample lists around 300,000 clones; about 90% were seen once. This sample is part of a study of blood T cell repertoires in COVID-19. V shed 2 bases and J shed 7 bases, with 6 bases lying between them. The CDR3 contains 13 residues. Germline CDR1 and CDR2: LGHDT and YNNKEL (reference sequence). This chain connects TRBV3-1 (or the pseudogene TRBV3-2) to TRBJ1-6; D call uncertain. The sample consisted of PBMCs or T cells enriched from blood (not recorded which). This receptor was identified in a woman aged 55-75 years who had recovered from COVID-19. CDR3 DNA sequence: TGTGCCAGCAGCCAAAATCAGAATTCACCCCTCCACTTT. As protein: CASSQNQNSPLHF.